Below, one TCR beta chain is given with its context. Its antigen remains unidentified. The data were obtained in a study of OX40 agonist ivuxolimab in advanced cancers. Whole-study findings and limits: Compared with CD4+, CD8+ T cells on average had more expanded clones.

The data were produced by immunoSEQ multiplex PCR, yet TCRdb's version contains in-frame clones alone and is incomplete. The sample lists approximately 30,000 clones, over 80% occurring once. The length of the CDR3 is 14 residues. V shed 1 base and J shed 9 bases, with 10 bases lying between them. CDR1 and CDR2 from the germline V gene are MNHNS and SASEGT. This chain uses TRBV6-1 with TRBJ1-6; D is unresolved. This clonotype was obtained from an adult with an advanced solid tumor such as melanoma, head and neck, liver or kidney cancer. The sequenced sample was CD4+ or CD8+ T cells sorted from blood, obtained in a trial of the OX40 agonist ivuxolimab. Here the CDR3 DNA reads TGTGCCAGCAGTGAAGTCGGGAGAGGTTCACCCCTCCACTTT. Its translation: CASSEVGRGSPLHF.